This T cell receptor beta chain was captured by sequencing in a study of high-grade serous ovarian cancer treatment subgroups (dated by TCRdb to about 2021). In the study overall: On average, sequencing produced over 13,000 reads and over 7,000 unique TCR beta rearrangements for each sample. The study examined TCR beta repertoires in high-grade serous ovarian cancer patients who were grouped under a laparoscopic triage algorithm by complete gross resection or by neoadjuvant chemotherapy response. The 30-patient cohort included around 10 patients with no residual disease after primary surgery (R0), around 10 excellent NACT responders, and around 10 poor NACT responders. Each patient contributed one primary tumor and two metastatic tumor samples, giving about 83 samples in total.

The 70 to 90 tumor samples underwent high-throughput TCR profiling with ImmunoSEQ. Per the source publication's procedure: Repertoire diversity metrics included richness (unique productive sequences), clonality, evenness and relatedness; Bhattacharyya coefficient assessed similarity between samples. A sensitivity analysis excluded TCRs with fewer than two reads and gave consistent conclusions. Sourced from immuneACCESS, this table was stored by TCRdb with only in-frame sequences that have V and J called. A share of the clones is absent; for the studies checked, an unresolved V gene accounts for under half, and the remainder has no known explanation. The DNA gave D and trimming, while V, J and clone size come from that table. The sample contains more than 150 clones, roughly 65% of them found a single time. The top ten clonotypes cover roughly 24% of the sample. Tumor samples were collected prior to definitive surgery or chemotherapy. Genomic DNA extraction was performed by the MD Anderson Biospecimen Extraction Resource, and TCR sequencing was carried out by the MD Anderson Cancer Genomics Laboratory.

About this clone: The antigen it binds to is not known. No much larger clonotype is one base removed from it; base qualities were not supplied.

From the cysteine through the phenylalanine, the CDR3 covers 11 amino acids. The kept DNA is CDR3 alone, 33 bases in frame from the first base. Here is what the overall study found, with its caveats: Repertoire similarity between tumors of the same patient ranged about 0.11 to 0.79, whereas almost no similarity was seen between different patients. Because bulk tumor TCR sequencing provided no spatial information, insight into HGSC tumor complexity and diversity was limited. TCR clonal relatedness was found to be positively correlated with neoantigen level and, by trend, with copy number variation and mutation load derived from whole-genome sequencing. The TCR repertoire analyses centered on CDR3, leaving CDR1 and CDR2 unanalyzed.

The material sequenced was tumor tissue. The rearranged chain carries TRBV21-1 and TRBJ2-1. TRBV21-1 is marked as a pseudogene. The TCR originated in a human donor with high-grade serous ovarian cancer. The DNA sequence is TGTACCAGCAGGGATCGACGAGAGCAGTTCTTC. The encoded protein is CTSRDRREQFF.